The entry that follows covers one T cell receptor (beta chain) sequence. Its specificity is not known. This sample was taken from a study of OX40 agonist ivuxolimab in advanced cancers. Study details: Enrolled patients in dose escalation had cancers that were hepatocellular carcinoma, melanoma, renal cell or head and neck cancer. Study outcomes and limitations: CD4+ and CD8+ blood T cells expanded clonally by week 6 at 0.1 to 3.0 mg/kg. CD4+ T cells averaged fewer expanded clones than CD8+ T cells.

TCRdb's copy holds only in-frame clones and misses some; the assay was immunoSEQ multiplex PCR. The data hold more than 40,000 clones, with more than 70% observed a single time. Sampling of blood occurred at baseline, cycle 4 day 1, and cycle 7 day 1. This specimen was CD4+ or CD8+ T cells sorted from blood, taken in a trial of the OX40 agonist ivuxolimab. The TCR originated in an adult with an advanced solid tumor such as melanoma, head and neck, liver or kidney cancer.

CDR3 loop: CASSLVQGSEAFF. For the CDR3, the DNA is TGTGCCAGCAGCTTGGTGCAGGGATCTGAAGCTTTCTTT. The V call is TRBV5-4, the J call TRBJ1-1, with a weak D call TRBD1 (5 bases). Between the trimmed V and J ends, which lost 0 bases and 6 bases, there was a span of 9 bases. The CDR3 covers 13 residues. CDR1 and CDR2 from the germline V gene are SGHNT and YYREEE (reference sequence). Full variable domain (missing parts from reference TRBV5-4 and TRBJ1-1): ETGVTQSPTHLIKTRGQQVTLRCSSQSGHNTVSWYQQALGQGPQFIFQYYREEENGRGNFPPRFSGLQFPNYSSELNVNALELDDSALYLCASSLVQGSEAFFGQGTRLTVV.